This T cell receptor beta chain was recorded in a study of metastatic and nonmetastatic thyroid tumors. About the study: Malignant and benign thyroid patients had repertoires compared in peripheral blood and tumor or nodule tissue.

Thyroid surgery was preceded by no treatment in any patient. V lost 7 bases to trimming and J lost 1 base, with 13 bases between them. The CDR3 sequence is 14 residues long. Study results and caveats: Relative to benign nodules, malignant thyroid tumors were reportedly characterized by significantly elevated TCR beta diversity in blood and tumor.

Only a few counts were recorded for this clone. The antigen is not known. Source study methods: Variation in CDR3 across clinicopathological groups served as the basis for constructing a distant-metastasis classifier in papillary thyroid cancer. TCRdb used MiXCR to call clones anew from the PCR reads. The V and J calls here are based on TCRdb, not the publication. The table records about 38,000 clones, approximately 44% of them present only once. V gene TRBV12-3 or TRBV12-4 combines with J gene TRBJ1-1, with D unresolved. The source is a male donor with papillary thyroid cancer or a benign thyroid nodule (not recorded which). Some clones in this sample may be carry-over from other donors' samples. Sequenced: tumor tissue. The CDR3 bases are TGTGCCAGCACCTCCCCCATTGGGAACACTGAAGCTTTCTTT. Protein: CASTSPIGNTEAFF.